Listed below are T cell receptor beta chains from one sample, sequenced in a study of blood T cell repertoires in COVID-19. Clones were sequenced by immunoSEQ multiplex PCR, and TCRdb holds only the in-frame ones, with some missing. The table shows about 140,000 clones, with 65% to 80% occurring only once. The sequenced sample consisted of peripheral blood. The source is a man in his 60s with acute or convalescent COVID-19. Both conserved end residues are part of each CDR3. The order of the fields is J gene, V gene, D gene, clone size, CDR3 protein, CDR3 DNA. D genes are given only for firm matches. Not every row has a clone size; where given, it reads once, few, many or a size class.

j_call: TRBJ2-7
v_call: TRBV18
d_call: TRBD2
clone_size: -
cdr3_aa: CASSPLRFRRNGTSGVYEQYF
cdr3_nt: TGTGCCAGCTCACCACTCAGGTTCAGGCGAAACGGGACTAGCGGGGTCTACGAGCAGTACTTC

j_call: TRBJ1-1
v_call: TRBV29-1
d_call: -
clone_size: -
cdr3_aa: CSVSLGAAANTEAFF
cdr3_nt: TGCAGCGTTTCTCTTGGGGCGGCGGCGAACACTGAAGCTTTCTTT

j_call: TRBJ2-1
v_call: TRBV19
d_call: TRBD2
clone_size: -
cdr3_aa: CASSTARTSGVNNEQFF
cdr3_nt: TGTGCCAGTAGTACCGCCCGTACTAGCGGAGTGAACAATGAGCAGTTCTTC

j_call: TRBJ1-2
v_call: TRBV15
d_call: TRBD1
clone_size: -
cdr3_aa: CATSGDRGDYGYTF
cdr3_nt: TGTGCCACCAGCGGGGACAGGGGGGACTATGGCTACACCTTC

j_call: TRBJ2-7
v_call: TRBV19
d_call: -
clone_size: -
cdr3_aa: CASSIGGDGTYEQYF
cdr3_nt: TGTGCCAGTAGTATAGGGGGGGACGGGACCTACGAGCAGTACTTC

j_call: TRBJ1-6
v_call: TRBV28
d_call: -
clone_size: -
cdr3_aa: CASSPSGNSPLHF
cdr3_nt: TGTGCCAGCAGTCCTTCAGGGAACTCACCCCTCCACTTT

j_call: TRBJ1-4
v_call: TRBV27
d_call: -
clone_size: -
cdr3_aa: CASSRGSIANEKLFF
cdr3_nt: TGTGCCAGCAGCCGAGGGAGCATCGCTAATGAAAAACTGTTTTTT

j_call: TRBJ2-1
v_call: TRBV6-5
d_call: TRBD2
clone_size: -
cdr3_aa: CASFEAGGPYNEQFF
cdr3_nt: TGTGCCAGCTTCGAAGCGGGAGGGCCTTACAATGAGCAGTTCTTC

j_call: TRBJ2-7
v_call: TRBV19
d_call: -
clone_size: -
cdr3_aa: CASSLHTTYEQYF
cdr3_nt: TGTGCCAGTAGCCTCCATACTACCTACGAGCAGTACTTC

j_call: TRBJ2-7
v_call: TRBV7-9
d_call: -
clone_size: -
cdr3_aa: CASSLAGAYEQYF
cdr3_nt: TGTGCCAGCAGCTTAGCGGGAGCTTACGAGCAGTACTTC

j_call: TRBJ2-1
v_call: TRBV6-2/TRBV6-3
d_call: -
clone_size: -
cdr3_aa: CASSLSPSAMSEQFF
cdr3_nt: TGTGCCAGCAGCCTATCTCCGAGTGCAATGAGTGAGCAGTTCTTC

j_call: TRBJ2-7
v_call: TRBV27
d_call: TRBD1
clone_size: -
cdr3_aa: CASSLNLPPGQGKYEQYF
cdr3_nt: TGTGCCAGCAGTTTAAATTTGCCCCCGGGACAGGGAAAGTACGAGCAGTACTTC

j_call: TRBJ1-5
v_call: TRBV30
d_call: -
clone_size: -
cdr3_aa: CAWSVRNGVSNQPQHF
cdr3_nt: TGTGCCTGGAGTGTACGGAACGGAGTCAGCAATCAGCCCCAGCATTTT

j_call: TRBJ1-2
v_call: TRBV10-3
d_call: TRBD1
clone_size: -
cdr3_aa: CAIRGQGLYGYTF
cdr3_nt: TGTGCCATCAGAGGACAGGGACTCTATGGCTACACCTTC

j_call: TRBJ2-7
v_call: TRBV6-2/TRBV6-3
d_call: -
clone_size: -
cdr3_aa: CASSYAGQQYF
cdr3_nt: TGTGCCAGCAGTTACGCAGGGCAGCAGTACTTC

j_call: TRBJ1-6
v_call: TRBV28
d_call: -
clone_size: -
cdr3_aa: CASSLVRGNSPLHF
cdr3_nt: TGTGCCAGCAGTTTGGTCAGGGGTAATTCACCCCTCCACTTT

j_call: TRBJ2-7
v_call: TRBV27
d_call: -
clone_size: few
cdr3_aa: CASIDRDSYEQYF
cdr3_nt: TGTGCCAGCATCGACAGAGATTCCTACGAGCAGTACTTC

j_call: TRBJ1-1
v_call: TRBV10-3
d_call: TRBD1
clone_size: -
cdr3_aa: CAISEAFLNRGNTEAFF
cdr3_nt: TGTGCCATCAGTGAAGCATTCCTAAACAGGGGAAACACTGAAGCTTTCTTT

j_call: TRBJ2-3
v_call: TRBV5-8
d_call: TRBD2
clone_size: -
cdr3_aa: CASSSGLAGGGTQYF
cdr3_nt: TGTGCCAGCAGCTCTGGACTAGCGGGAGGAGGTACGCAGTATTTT

j_call: TRBJ2-2
v_call: TRBV5-1
d_call: TRBD2
clone_size: -
cdr3_aa: CASRVTAGVNGELFF
cdr3_nt: TGCGCCAGCAGGGTGACAGCGGGAGTGAACGGGGAGCTGTTTTTT

j_call: TRBJ1-2
v_call: TRBV7-2
d_call: -
clone_size: -
cdr3_aa: CASSLGQNYGYTF
cdr3_nt: TGTGCCAGCAGCTTAGGGCAGAACTATGGCTACACCTTC

j_call: TRBJ1-2
v_call: TRBV28
d_call: -
clone_size: -
cdr3_aa: CASSLPTGSGYGYTF
cdr3_nt: TGTGCCAGCAGTTTACCTACAGGGTCCGGCTATGGCTACACCTTC

j_call: TRBJ2-7
v_call: TRBV28
d_call: -
clone_size: once
cdr3_aa: CASSGAKGRGNYEQYF
cdr3_nt: TGTGCCAGCAGTGGGGCCAAAGGAAGGGGCAACTACGAGCAGTACTTC

j_call: TRBJ1-2
v_call: TRBV7-3
d_call: -
clone_size: -
cdr3_aa: CASSLIPGARGYTF
cdr3_nt: TGTGCCAGCAGCTTAATCCCTGGGGCGAGGGGCTACACCTTC

j_call: TRBJ1-1
v_call: TRBV7-9
d_call: -
clone_size: once
cdr3_aa: CASSPRGLNTEAFF
cdr3_nt: TGTGCCAGCAGCCCAAGGGGTTTGAACACTGAAGCTTTCTTT

j_call: TRBJ1-4
v_call: TRBV27
d_call: -
clone_size: -
cdr3_aa: CASSFSQAGEKLFF
cdr3_nt: TGTGCCAGCAGTTTCTCGCAGGCAGGGGAAAAACTGTTTTTT

j_call: TRBJ2-1
v_call: TRBV5-1
d_call: TRBD2
clone_size: -
cdr3_aa: CASSLPSGTYNEQFF
cdr3_nt: TGCGCCAGCAGCTTGCCTAGCGGGACCTACAATGAGCAGTTCTTC

j_call: TRBJ2-1
v_call: TRBV7-9
d_call: TRBD1
clone_size: -
cdr3_aa: CASSQGGQGPYNEQFF
cdr3_nt: TGTGCCAGCAGCCAGGGGGGACAGGGGCCGTACAATGAGCAGTTCTTC

j_call: TRBJ1-2
v_call: TRBV7-2
d_call: -
clone_size: -
cdr3_aa: CASSLVGGDINVYGYTF
cdr3_nt: TGTGCCAGCAGCTTAGTAGGGGGGGACATCAACGTCTATGGCTACACCTTC

j_call: TRBJ1-2
v_call: TRBV7-2
d_call: -
clone_size: -
cdr3_aa: CASSLGLIIGYGYTF
cdr3_nt: TGTGCCAGCAGCTTAGGTTTGATAATCGGCTATGGCTACACCTTC

j_call: TRBJ1-2
v_call: TRBV7-2
d_call: -
clone_size: -
cdr3_aa: CASSLAAARLYGYTF
cdr3_nt: TGTGCCAGCAGCTTAGCGGCCGCTCGCCTCTATGGCTACACCTTC

j_call: TRBJ2-3
v_call: TRBV27
d_call: -
clone_size: -
cdr3_aa: CASRMGGTDTQYF
cdr3_nt: TGTGCCAGCCGAATGGGCGGCACAGATACGCAGTATTTT

j_call: TRBJ1-5
v_call: TRBV6-6
d_call: TRBD1
clone_size: -
cdr3_aa: CASSARGHNQPQHF
cdr3_nt: TGTGCCAGCAGTGCCAGGGGGCACAATCAGCCCCAGCATTTT

j_call: TRBJ1-4
v_call: TRBV7-2
d_call: TRBD1
clone_size: few
cdr3_aa: CASSLAGSGTGGAGLFF
cdr3_nt: TGTGCCAGCAGCTTAGCGGGGTCCGGGACAGGGGGCGCCGGACTGTTTTTT

j_call: TRBJ2-7
v_call: TRBV3-1/TRBV3-2
d_call: -
clone_size: -
cdr3_aa: CASSHRQVSGYEQYF
cdr3_nt: TGTGCCAGCAGCCACCGACAGGTTTCTGGCTACGAGCAGTACTTC

j_call: TRBJ2-7
v_call: TRBV10-3
d_call: TRBD2
clone_size: -
cdr3_aa: CAIRPTAGVGYEQYF
cdr3_nt: TGTGCCATCCGACCCACCGCGGGGGTAGGCTACGAGCAGTACTTC

j_call: TRBJ2-5
v_call: TRBV19
d_call: TRBD2
clone_size: -
cdr3_aa: CASSIDPAGGPIRETQYF
cdr3_nt: TGTGCCAGTAGTATAGACCCAGCGGGAGGGCCAATAAGAGAGACCCAGTACTTC

j_call: TRBJ2-1
v_call: TRBV5-4
d_call: TRBD2
clone_size: -
cdr3_aa: CASSPPPSGVNEQFF
cdr3_nt: TGTGCCAGCAGCCCCCCGCCTAGCGGGGTAAATGAGCAGTTCTTC

j_call: TRBJ1-3
v_call: TRBV9
d_call: -
clone_size: -
cdr3_aa: CASSQGQTPNTIYF
cdr3_nt: TGTGCCAGCAGCCAAGGACAGACGCCAAACACCATATATTTT

j_call: TRBJ2-3
v_call: TRBV4-2
d_call: TRBD2
clone_size: -
cdr3_aa: CASSQTSATDTQYF
cdr3_nt: TGTGCCAGCAGCCAGACTAGCGCTACAGATACGCAGTATTTT

j_call: TRBJ1-6
v_call: TRBV27
d_call: -
clone_size: once
cdr3_aa: CASSPRVSYNSPLHF
cdr3_nt: TGTGCCAGCAGCCCGCGGGTCAGCTATAATTCACCCCTCCACTTT

j_call: TRBJ1-1
v_call: TRBV5-6
d_call: TRBD1
clone_size: few
cdr3_aa: CASSLLVGQGNTEAFF
cdr3_nt: TGTGCCAGCAGCTTGCTTGTAGGACAGGGAAACACTGAAGCTTTCTTT

j_call: TRBJ2-7
v_call: TRBV4-1
d_call: -
clone_size: few
cdr3_aa: CASSQRTRAYEQYF
cdr3_nt: TGCGCCAGCAGCCAGCGGACCAGGGCTTACGAGCAGTACTTC

j_call: TRBJ1-6
v_call: TRBV11-1
d_call: -
clone_size: -
cdr3_aa: CASSLTSTQRNSPLHF
cdr3_nt: TGTGCCAGCAGCTTAACCTCAACCCAGAGGAATTCACCCCTCCACTTT

j_call: TRBJ2-1
v_call: TRBV7-2
d_call: -
clone_size: -
cdr3_aa: CASIPDRGRGTYNEQFF
cdr3_nt: TGTGCCAGCATCCCTGACCGGGGGAGGGGGACCTACAATGAGCAGTTCTTC

j_call: TRBJ1-5
v_call: TRBV7-2
d_call: -
clone_size: few
cdr3_aa: CASSPEPNQPQHF
cdr3_nt: TGTGCCAGCAGCCCAGAACCTAATCAGCCCCAGCATTTT

j_call: TRBJ1-4
v_call: TRBV28
d_call: -
clone_size: -
cdr3_aa: CASSTTGLANEKLFF
cdr3_nt: TGTGCCAGCAGTACAACAGGGTTGGCTAATGAAAAACTGTTTTTT

j_call: TRBJ1-1
v_call: TRBV6-5
d_call: -
clone_size: -
cdr3_aa: CASTRDIKAFF
cdr3_nt: TGTGCCAGCACCAGGGACATTAAAGCTTTCTTT

j_call: TRBJ1-5
v_call: TRBV19
d_call: -
clone_size: many
cdr3_aa: CASSIRDQPQHF
cdr3_nt: TGTGCCAGTAGTATACGGGATCAGCCCCAGCATTTT

j_call: TRBJ2-1
v_call: TRBV6-4
d_call: -
clone_size: -
cdr3_aa: CASSQTRFSEQFF
cdr3_nt: TGTGCCAGCAGTCAGACTAGGTTCAGTGAGCAGTTCTTC

j_call: TRBJ2-7
v_call: TRBV4-1
d_call: TRBD2
clone_size: few
cdr3_aa: CASSQGLAGAQGEQYF
cdr3_nt: TGCGCCAGCAGCCAAGGTCTAGCGGGAGCCCAGGGCGAGCAGTACTTC

j_call: TRBJ1-2
v_call: TRBV5-4
d_call: TRBD1
clone_size: -
cdr3_aa: CAAAGGQGGRGDGYTF
cdr3_nt: TGTGCCGCAGCTGGGGGACAGGGAGGTCGCGGGGATGGCTACACCTTC

j_call: TRBJ2-1
v_call: TRBV6-6
d_call: -
clone_size: few
cdr3_aa: CASRGSGDNEQFF
cdr3_nt: TGTGCCAGCAGGGGGTCGGGGGACAATGAGCAGTTCTTC

j_call: TRBJ2-5
v_call: TRBV7-2
d_call: TRBD2
clone_size: -
cdr3_aa: CASSSRGLAGPQETQYF
cdr3_nt: TGTGCCAGCAGCTCCCGTGGACTAGCGGGGCCCCAAGAGACCCAGTACTTC

j_call: TRBJ2-2
v_call: TRBV6-5
d_call: TRBD2
clone_size: few
cdr3_aa: CASRSGSVAGELFF
cdr3_nt: TGTGCCAGCAGGAGCGGGAGTGTAGCCGGGGAGCTGTTTTTT

j_call: TRBJ2-2
v_call: TRBV5-6
d_call: TRBD1
clone_size: -
cdr3_aa: CASSTPGQGATGELFF
cdr3_nt: TGTGCCAGCAGCACTCCGGGACAGGGGGCAACCGGGGAGCTGTTTTTT

j_call: TRBJ1-2
v_call: TRBV19
d_call: TRBD1
clone_size: -
cdr3_aa: CASSINQGASRGYTF
cdr3_nt: TGTGCCAGTAGTATTAACCAGGGGGCTAGCCGTGGCTACACCTTC

j_call: TRBJ2-7
v_call: TRBV12-3/TRBV12-4
d_call: -
clone_size: -
cdr3_aa: CASSVQRAYEQYF
cdr3_nt: TGTGCCAGCAGCGTACAGAGAGCCTACGAGCAGTACTTC

j_call: TRBJ2-2
v_call: TRBV7-9
d_call: TRBD1
clone_size: -
cdr3_aa: CASSSDPGQGNTGELFF
cdr3_nt: TGTGCCAGCAGCAGCGACCCGGGACAGGGGAACACCGGGGAGCTGTTTTTT

j_call: TRBJ2-2
v_call: TRBV28
d_call: TRBD1
clone_size: -
cdr3_aa: CASSSGGISGELFF
cdr3_nt: TGTGCCAGCAGCTCAGGGGGTATCAGCGGGGAGCTGTTTTTT